The 20 T cell receptor beta chains below come from one sample, sequenced in a study of cytomegalovirus exposure and HLA in healthy donors (dated by TCRdb to between 2016 and 2019). Library preparation employed the immunoSEQ multiplex PCR assay. A mixture of 60 forward primers for TCR Vbeta segments and 13 reverse primers for TCR Jbeta segments was used in the multiplex PCR. Imported from immuneACCESS, the table was reduced by TCRdb to in-frame sequences with V and J called. These copies leave out some clones; in studies compared against another copy, an unresolved V gene accounts for under half, and the cause of the remainder is not known. For this sample there are 100,000 to 150,000 clones; around two thirds appear just once. In total, the top ten clones hold 2.9% of the sample. Sequenced input: PBMCs. Receptors were obtained from a human donor in good health.

The rearrangement joins TRBV10-3 to TRBJ2-1; D gene uncertain. The V end was cut by 3 bases, the J end by 6 bases, with 6 bases between. Germline CDR1 ENHRY, CDR2 SYGVKD. The CDR3 contains 12 residues. CDR3 DNA sequence: TGTGCCATCAGTGAAACCGGCAATGAGCAGTTCTTC. This encodes CAISETGNEQFF.

The chain couples TRBV21-1 to TRBJ1-1; the DNA was not used to check the table's D call, TRBD1. TRBV21-1 is shown as a pseudogene. This CDR3 has 14 amino acids. As DNA, the CDR3 is TGTGCCAGCAACCGCCGGGACAGGGCCACTGAAGCTTTCTTT. Translating it yields CASNRRDRATEAFF.

CDR3 region: CASSMDWGLRGYTF. CDR3 nucleotides: TGTGCCAGTAGTATGGATTGGGGGCTTCGGGGCTACACCTTC. This chain uses TRBV19 with TRBJ1-2; a weak D match, TRBD1 (6 bases). Trimming shortened V by 3 bases and J by 8 bases, and 16 bases separated the two germline ends. From germline, CDR1 is LNHDA and CDR2 SQIVND (reference sequence). CDR3 size: 14 residues. Using reference TRBV19 and TRBJ1-2 for the parts outside the CDR3, the full variable domain is DGGITQSPKYLFRKEGQNVTLSCEQNLNHDAMYWYRQDPGQGLRLIYYSQIVNDFQKGDIAEGYSVSREKKESFPLTVTSAQKNPTAFYLCASSMDWGLRGYTFGSGTRLTVV.

This clone is a singleton in its sample. One junction end disagrees with the germline gene, perhaps due to a read error. The chain carries TRBV11-2 and TRBJ2-3; TRBD1 matches 10 bases. The CDR3 has 15 amino acids. In germline, CDR1 is SGHAT, CDR2 FQNNGV. CDR3 sequence (DNA): TGTGCCAGCAGCTTAGGGGGGACAGGGGCGAATACGCAATATTTT. This translates into CASSLGGTGANTQYF.

This chain connects TRBV7-6 to TRBJ2-2, with TRBD1 matching over 8 bases. The germline gives CDR1 SGHVS, CDR2 FNYEAQ. The CDR3 length is 16 residues. With 5 bases clipped from V and 3 bases from J, the junction kept 8 bases outside the gene matches. The chain's CDR3 is CASSRRAGGDTGELFF. Written as DNA, the CDR3 is TGTGCCAGCAGCCGACGGGCAGGGGGCGACACCGGGGAGCTGTTTTTT.

The rearrangement uses TRBV6-5 and TRBJ1-1; TRBD1 agrees at 7 bases. The CDR3 is made up of 14 amino acids. The junction had 11 bases not matched to a gene; V was cut back by 5 bases and J by 8 bases. The germline CDR1 and CDR2 sequences are MNHEY and SVGAGI. CDR3 in amino acids: CASSRLKNRGEAFF. Written as DNA, the CDR3 is TGTGCCAGCAGTCGACTAAAAAACAGGGGAGAAGCTTTCTTT.

There are a few counts of this clone. This chain uses TRBV4-3 with TRBJ1-2; 9 bases are a match to TRBD1. This CDR3 spans 13 amino acids. Losses at the gene ends were 4 bases for V and 6 bases for J; bases not matched to a gene: 3. The germline CDR1 and CDR2 sequences are LGHNA and YSLEER. The CDR3 region is CASSPGQGDGYTF. The CDR3 DNA reads as TGCGCCAGCAGCCCGGGACAGGGAGATGGCTACACCTTC.

This clone was counted a few times. The chain uses TRBV19 and TRBJ1-5; a possible D gene is TRBD1 (5 bases). The germline gives CDR1 LNHDA, CDR2 SQIVND (reference sequence). V was pared by 1 base and J by 7 bases, with 14 bases between. The CDR3 is made up of 15 amino acids. Here the CDR3 reads CASSIGGGKGQPQHF. The CDR3 nucleotides are TGTGCCAGTAGTATAGGGGGCGGTAAGGGACAGCCCCAGCATTTT.

The gene calls are TRBV5-6 and TRBJ1-2; D not resolved. The CDR3 loop spans 14 amino acids. With 2 bases removed from V and 6 bases from J, the gap between germline ends came to 14 bases. The V gene's germline CDR1 is SGHDT and CDR2 YYEEEE. Here the CDR3 DNA reads TGTGCCAGCAGCTTCCCCGGAGAATCCAATGGCTACACCTTC. As protein: CASSFPGESNGYTF. The full variable domain, completed using reference TRBV5-6 and TRBJ1-2, is DAGVTQSPTHLIKTRGQQVTLRCSPKSGHDTVSWYQQALGQGPQFIFQYYEEEERQRGNFPDRFSGHQFPNYSSELNVNALLLGDSALYLCASSFPGESNGYTFGSGTRLTVV.

The V gene is TRBV2, the J gene TRBJ1-6; a possible D gene is TRBD1 (5 bases). Trimming took off 5 bases at V and 6 bases at J, with 17 bases between the two ends. This CDR3 comprises 16 residues. Germline V CDR1 and CDR2: SNHLY, FYNNEI. CDR3 nucleotides: TGTGCCAGCAGTATCTCCGGGGGACTGGCTAATTCACCCCTCCACTTT. This codes for CASSISGGLANSPLHF.

V gene TRBV5-4 combines with J gene TRBJ1-4; D might be TRBD1 (6 bases). Germline V lookup: CDR1 SGHNT, CDR2 YYREEE (reference sequence). The CDR3 has 16 residues. Trimming cost V 0 bases and J 2 bases, with 11 bases left between them. CDR3 residues: CASSLALRGTNEKLFF. The CDR3 bases are TGTGCCAGCAGCTTGGCCCTCAGGGGTACTAATGAAAAACTGTTTTTT.

This clone was seen a few times. This chain uses TRBV7-2 with TRBJ2-1; TRBD2 aligns across 9 bases. This CDR3 is built from 15 residues. With V trimmed by 5 bases and J by 6 bases, 8 bases remained unmatched. From germline, CDR1 is SGHTA and CDR2 FQGNSA. In DNA, the CDR3 is TGTGCCAGCAGCCCCCACGGCGGGGGGGTCAATGAGCAGTTCTTC. Translating gives CASSPHGGGVNEQFF.

This chain joins TRBV6-1 and TRBJ2-7, with D maybe TRBD2 (5 bases). Germline assignment: CDR1 MNHNS and CDR2 SASEGT. The CDR3 consists of 13 residues. V gave up 4 bases and J gave up 0 bases, with 7 bases separating them. The CDR3 DNA reads as TGTGCCAGCAGTGTACTAGACTCCTACGAGCAGTACTTC. This encodes CASSVLDSYEQYF.

The rearrangement joins TRBV5-6 to TRBJ2-3, with 10 bases matching TRBD2. The CDR3 has 16 residues. The ends lost 2 bases at V and 7 bases at J; junction bases unmatched: 10. Germline loops: CDR1 SGHDT, CDR2 YYEEEE. Here the CDR3 DNA reads TGTGCCAGCAGCTTAGTAGCGGGGGGCCTTCTGCATACGCAGTATTTT. It is translated as CASSLVAGGLLHTQYF.

This clone came up once. The chain is built from TRBV19 and TRBJ2-1, with TRBD2 matching 7 bases. The germline V gene encodes CDR1 LNHDA and CDR2 SQIVND (reference sequence). V trimming: 5 bases; J trimming: 9 bases; junction bases outside the gene matches: 19. The CDR3 extends over 17 amino acids. Here the CDR3 reads CASSWRESSLVRVEQFF. The CDR3 region has the DNA TGTGCCAGTAGTTGGCGGGAGTCGAGCCTAGTCAGGGTTGAGCAGTTCTTC.

In its sample, this clone was seen once. The genes are TRBV7-2 and TRBJ2-7; D is unresolved. The CDR3 covers 13 residues. The ends were cut back, 1 base at V and 6 bases at J, with 10 bases in the middle. In germline, CDR1 is SGHTA, CDR2 FQGNSA. Here the CDR3 DNA reads TGTGCCAGCAGCTTAGTGGGCCCCTCCGAGCAGTACTTC. Translation gives CASSLVGPSEQYF.

The chain employs TRBV6-6 and TRBJ1-1, with 9 bases that match TRBD1. V dropped 7 bases and J dropped 1; count of bases not matched to a gene: 4. The germline CDR1 and CDR2 sequences are MNHNY and SVGAGI (reference sequence). The CDR3 is 14 amino acids. CDR3 in DNA: TGTGCCAGCAAAGGGACAGGGAGGAACACTGAAGCTTTCTTT. As protein: CASKGTGRNTEAFF.

The rearrangement joins TRBV28 to TRBJ2-2; maybe TRBD2 (5 bases). Germline V CDR1 and CDR2: MDHEN, SYDVKM. Trimming removed 8 bases from V and 0 bases from J, with 7 bases in between. This CDR3 has 13 amino acids. CDR3 sequence: CASGRANTGELFF. The CDR3 DNA sequence: TGTGCCAGCGGGCGGGCGAACACCGGGGAGCTGTTTTTT.

As DNA, the CDR3 is TGTGCCACCATGGACAGCCCCCAGGCAGGCATTCAGTACTTC. The encoded protein is CATMDSPQAGIQYF. The rearrangement joins TRBV10-3 to TRBJ2-4, with D maybe TRBD1 (6 bases). The CDR3 spans 14 residues. Trimming cost V 10 bases and J 9 bases, with 22 bases left between them. The germline V gene encodes CDR1 ENHRY and CDR2 SYGVKD.

This clone was seen just once. The chain couples TRBV11-2 to TRBJ2-5; tentatively, D is TRBD2 (6 bases). Germline V gene data show CDR1 as SGHAT and CDR2 as FQNNGV. Between the trimmed V and J ends, which lost 0 bases and 2 bases, there was a span of 13 bases. The CDR3 is made up of 16 amino acids. The CDR3 loop reads CASSLDISRGQETQYF. DNA of the CDR3: TGTGCCAGCAGCTTAGATATTAGTCGGGGGCAAGAGACCCAGTACTTC.